This entry describes one T cell receptor (beta chain). Its antigen is unknown. CDR3 length: 15 amino acids. Germline V gene sequence: CDR1 SGHTA, CDR2 FQGNSA. With 4 bases clipped from V and 2 bases from J, the junction kept 6 bases outside the gene matches. Vbeta (60) and Jbeta (13) primers were used in the PCR. Profiled with immunoSEQ multiplex PCR; TCRdb holds only in-frame clones, not every one. The table records about 200,000 clones, over 60% of them present only once. At the time of sampling, donors were nominally healthy, though unrecorded immune exposures were likely. The data were obtained in a study of cytomegalovirus exposure and HLA in healthy donors. The wider study: Falling in the Caucasian-associated ancestry cluster were 80% to 85% of some 400 genotyped donors. Study conclusions and caveats: Later on, a genetic analysis was performed. It linked a missense variant in DCLRE1C with V- and J-gene trimming of TCR beta. Some V segments, including TRBV6-2 and TRBV6-3, were excluded as indistinguishable.

V gene TRBV7-2 combines with J gene TRBJ2-5; 8 nucleotides align to TRBD1. The sequence came from a woman in her thirties or forties in good health and CMV-seronegative. Sequencing was done on a sample of PBMCs. CDR3 protein: CASSSLTGGQETQYF. CDR3 DNA sequence: TGTGCCAGCAGCTCTCTCACAGGGGGGCAAGAGACCCAGTACTTC.